Listed here is a single T cell receptor beta chain. Its antigen is as yet unknown. The V end lost 4 bases, the J end lost 9 bases, and 17 bases lay between the germline ends. Germline loops: CDR1 SGHDT, CDR2 YYEEEE. This CDR3 is 15 amino acids long. This sample is part of a study of Ad26.COV2.S vaccination and SARS-CoV-2 variants. Across the study: Ad26.COV2.S was injected intramuscularly once or twice, 56 days apart.

Findings and limits, study-wide: The analyses of TCR breadth and depth may have understated the size of total T cell responses. Compared with placebo recipients, vaccine recipients had higher spike-specific TCR breadth.

Regarding treatment: roughly 19 received Ad26.COV2.S at low or high dose, single or two shots; roughly 5 received placebo; per-sample allocation not given. The samples were gathered on day 63 after the first injection of vaccine or placebo. It was Wuhan-strain SARS-CoV-2 spike that the Ad26 vaccine vector expressed. Assay used: immunoSEQ multiplex PCR; TCRdb lists only in-frame clones, some missing. There are hundreds of thousands of clones in the sample; around 89% occur only once, and about 1.5% lies in the top ten. V and J are TRBV5-6 and TRBJ1-6; D not resolved. The sequences come from peripheral blood, collected in a trial of Ad26.COV2.S vaccine versus placebo. The source of this sequence is a person aged 18 to 65 who received the Ad26.COV2.S COVID-19 vaccine or a placebo. The CDR3 DNA reads as TGTGCCAGCAGCCCCCTCGACGGGGAGGGTTCACCCCTCCACTTT. Its translation is CASSPLDGEGSPLHF.